The source of this TCR beta chain is a study of blood T cell repertoires in COVID-19. This clone has just one count. The V end lost 0 bases, the J end lost 5 bases, and 11 bases lay between the germline ends. This CDR3 region has 16 residues. CDR1 is ENHRY, CDR2 SYGVKD, per germline. Clones were read by immunoSEQ multiplex PCR, and TCRdb kept only the in-frame ones, dropping some. The sample lists approximately 260,000 clones, 70% to 90% occurring once. A COVID-19 case had been met by exposed participants during the 2 weeks before study entry. This clonotype was sampled from a woman aged 50 to 60 who had been exposed to COVID-19. The specimen sequenced was PBMCs or T cells enriched from blood (not recorded which). The chain couples TRBV10-3 to TRBJ1-6; D is undetermined. CDR3 amino acids: CAISESRGSHNSPLHF. CDR3 nucleotide sequence: TGTGCCATCAGTGAGTCGAGAGGGTCCCATAATTCACCCCTCCACTTT.